Below are 3 T cell receptor beta chains sequenced from a single sample in a study of T cell responses to AZD1222 COVID-19 vaccine. Produced via immunoSEQ multiplex PCR; TCRdb's table is partial and in-frame only. The sample has some 140,000 clones, roughly 90% seen once. Material: peripheral blood, obtained on day 0 of AZD1222 vaccination. These receptors were taken from an adult in good health.

This clone was picked up one time. The genes are TRBV30 and TRBJ1-6; 8 nucleotides line up with TRBD1. Germline CDR1 GTSNPN, CDR2 SVGIG (reference sequence). V was pared by 0 bases and J by 7 bases, with 8 bases of the junction left unmatched. The CDR3 sequence is 16 residues long. The CDR3 nucleotides read TGTGCCTGGAGTGTACGGGGACAGGCGAGGAATTCACCCCTCCACTTT. Translating gives CAWSVRGQARNSPLHF.

The rearrangement links TRBV4-3 to TRBJ2-3, with D uncertain. V lost 0 bases, J lost 7 bases, and 14 bases lay in between. This CDR3 is built from 15 residues. From germline, CDR1 is LGHNA and CDR2 YSLEER. This chain's CDR3 is CASSQDFTDGNTQYF. For the CDR3, the DNA is TGCGCCAGCAGCCAAGATTTCACCGACGGAAATACGCAGTATTTT.

The gene calls are TRBV3-1 (or the pseudogene TRBV3-2) and TRBJ1-3; tentatively, D is TRBD1 (5 bases). Trimming left V 0 bases short and J 3 bases short, with 9 bases between. Per germline, CDR1 LGHDT and CDR2 YNNKEL (reference sequence). The CDR3 runs 15 residues. The CDR3 reads CASSQDLGGGNTIYF. In nucleotides, the CDR3 is TGTGCCAGCAGCCAAGATCTTGGGGGTGGAAACACCATATATTTT.